These 9 T cell receptor beta chains share one sample of origin, sequenced in a study of shared clonotypes between healthy human individuals. Sequenced by immunoSEQ multiplex PCR; TCRdb stores in-frame clones only, minus some. This table has some 2 million clones, 90% to 95% appearing once. Sequenced input: naive CD4+ T cells sorted from blood. Subset defined: CD45RA+ positively selected. These receptors came from a man aged 18-30 years in good health.

About this clone: Other nucleotide sequences from this sample produce the same CDR3. The rearrangement links TRBV29-1 to TRBJ2-7; unclear D gene. The CDR3 consists of 12 residues. The germline CDR1 and CDR2 sequences are SQVTM and ANQGSEA. Trimming removed 3 bases at V and 4 bases at J, with 10 bases between. CDR3 residues: CSVEAGRYEQYF. The CDR3 coding sequence is TGCAGCGTTGAGGCCGGGCGGTACGAGCAGTACTTC.

The genes are TRBV5-1 and TRBJ2-3, with 10 nucleotides matching TRBD2. The CDR3 covers 17 residues. Germline V gives CDR1 SGHRS, CDR2 YFSETQ. V lost 1 base and J lost 4; bases outside the gene matches: 9. CDR3 nucleotide sequence: TGCGCCAGCAGCTTGCAACCACTAGCGGGAATTCCAGATACGCAGTATTTT. Residues: CASSLQPLAGIPDTQYF.

The rearrangement links TRBV6-4 to TRBJ2-3; the match to TRBD2 covers 11 bases. CDR3 length equals 14 residues. Germline CDR1 reads MRHNA; CDR2 reads SNTAGT. The V gene end was trimmed by 6 bases and the J gene end by 4 bases; junction bases not matched to a gene: 3. The CDR3 spells CASSTSGSSDTQYF. The CDR3 DNA sequence: TGTGCCAGCAGCACTAGCGGGAGTTCAGATACGCAGTATTTT.

The CDR3 region is CASSLPLEGLSKNIQYF. The CDR3 region has the DNA TGCGCCAGCAGCCTACCCTTGGAGGGGCTCAGCAAAAACATTCAGTACTTC. V is TRBV5-1 and J is TRBJ2-4, with D possibly being TRBD2 (6 bases). This CDR3 contains 17 residues. V was cut by 4 bases and J by 3 bases, with 20 bases left in between. Germline values: CDR1 SGHRS, CDR2 YFSETQ.

The J gene is TRBJ1-1, the V gene TRBV19; 7 nucleotides agree with TRBD1. Germline loops: CDR1 LNHDA, CDR2 SQIVND (reference sequence). The CDR3 has 12 amino acids. V trimming: 3 bases; J trimming: 8 bases; junction bases outside the gene matches: 3. CDR3 in DNA: TGTGCCAGTAGTATGGTGACAGGGGAAGCTTTCTTT. Protein: CASSMVTGEAFF.

The rearrangement joins TRBV10-3 to TRBJ1-6; weak D call: TRBD1 (5 bases). V was shortened by 2 bases and J by 6 bases, with 11 bases between the two germline ends. The germline gives CDR1 ENHRY, CDR2 SYGVKD. The CDR3 is made up of 15 amino acids. For the CDR3, the DNA is TGTGCCATCAGTGAGGGGAAGGGGCCTAATTCACCCCTCCACTTT. Translated, it gives CAISEGKGPNSPLHF.

This chain connects TRBV6-1 to TRBJ2-4; 8 bases line up with TRBD1. Germline V gene lookup returns CDR1 MNHNS and CDR2 SASEGT. The CDR3 is 13 residues long. The J segment lost 9 bases and the V segment lost 8 bases, leaving 9 bases of the junction unmatched. CDR3 nucleotide sequence: TGTGCCAGCGGGACAGGCGATCCGCTCATTCAGTACTTC. Translating it yields CASGTGDPLIQYF.

V gene TRBV28 combines with J gene TRBJ2-7, with D possibly being TRBD2 (6 bases). The CDR3 length is 11 residues. V was trimmed by 8 bases and J by 3 bases, leaving 8 bases between them. In germline, CDR1 is MDHEN, CDR2 SYDVKM. Written as DNA, the CDR3 is TGTGCCAGCGGACTATACTACGAGCAGTACTTC. Translation gives CASGLYYEQYF.

The chain combines TRBV30 with TRBJ1-3, with D possibly being TRBD1 (6 bases). Germline lookup yields CDR1 GTSNPN and CDR2 SVGIG (reference sequence). The length of the CDR3 is 15 residues. V was cut by 4 bases and J by 0 bases, with 13 bases left in between. DNA of the CDR3: TGTGCCTGGACCCGGGGACAATTCTCTGGAAACACCATATATTTT. Amino acid sequence: CAWTRGQFSGNTIYF.